Listed below are T cell receptor beta chains from one sample, sequenced in a study of T cell responses to AZD1222 COVID-19 vaccine. Libraries were prepared by immunoSEQ multiplex PCR; TCRdb keeps only in-frame clonotypes and omits some of them. The profile shows about 130,000 clones, 88% of them singletons. Source: peripheral blood, taken on day 0 of AZD1222 vaccination. These TCRs come from an adult in good health. Both conserved end residues are part of each CDR3. A D gene is named only where the DNA matches it firmly. Where a row states a size, it is once, few, many or the class of an expanded clone; other rows omit it.

clone_size	v_call	d_call	j_call	cdr3_nt	cdr3_aa
.	TRBV2	TRBD1	TRBJ2-5	TGTGCCAGCAGAGACAGGGGGCAGGAGACCCAGTACTTC	CASRDRGQETQYF
.	TRBV7-2	TRBD1	TRBJ2-3	TGTGCCAGCAGCTTTCGGACAGGGAAAAAAGATACGCAGTATTTT	CASSFRTGKKDTQYF
.	TRBV7-2	TRBD2	TRBJ2-5	TGTGCCAGCAGCATACGACTAGCGGGGGGTTTGGAGACCCAGTACTTC	CASSIRLAGGLETQYF
once	TRBV30	.	TRBJ2-1	TGTGCCTGGAGTGCAGGACACGGGTACAATGAGCAGTTCTTC	CAWSAGHGYNEQFF
few	TRBV9	TRBD1	TRBJ1-5	TGTGCCAGCAGCCTAGGGGGCTATATCAATCAGCCCCAGCATTTT	CASSLGGYINQPQHF
.	TRBV19	TRBD2	TRBJ2-2	TGTGCCAGTAAGGGACTAGCCTCGGGGACCGGGGAGCTGTTTTTT	CASKGLASGTGELFF
once	TRBV7-9	.	TRBJ2-7	TGTGCCAGCAGCTTAGACTTGTCAGGGGTCAGCTACGAGCAGTACTTC	CASSLDLSGVSYEQYF
once	TRBV9	.	TRBJ2-7	TGTGCCAGCAGCGTAGTGGGGGATTTCTACGAGCAGTACTTC	CASSVVGDFYEQYF
.	TRBV29-1	.	TRBJ2-1	TGCAGCGCTGGGCTCAGGTTCAATGAGCAGTTCTTC	CSAGLRFNEQFF
.	TRBV7-2	.	TRBJ1-5	TGTGCCAGCAGCCCCTTAGGCGGAGGCAATCAGCCCCAGCATTTT	CASSPLGGGNQPQHF
.	TRBV7-9	.	TRBJ1-5	TGTGCCAGCAGCTTAGCGGAGAACAGTGATAGCAATCAGCCCCAGCATTTT	CASSLAENSDSNQPQHF
.	TRBV7-2	TRBD2	TRBJ2-3	TGTGCCAGCAGCTTACATAGCGGGGGACTCACAGATACGCAGTATTTT	CASSLHSGGLTDTQYF
.	TRBV5-5	.	TRBJ1-1	TGTGCCAGTCGGGAGGCCCTAAACACTGAAGCTTTCTTT	CASREALNTEAFF
.	TRBV18	.	TRBJ1-5	TGTGCCAGCTCACTCAGTACGGGGACGGCAGATCAGCCCCAGCATTTT	CASSLSTGTADQPQHF
once	TRBV30	.	TRBJ2-1	TGTGCCTTGGGACCCAGCTCCTACAATGAGCAGTTCTTC	CALGPSSYNEQFF
.	TRBV7-9	TRBD1	TRBJ1-2	TGTGCCAGCACCCCTGGGACAGGATCCTATGGCTACACCTTC	CASTPGTGSYGYTF
.	TRBV30	.	TRBJ1-5	TGTGCCTGGAGTCATGGTGGCAATCAGCCCCAGCATTTT	CAWSHGGNQPQHF
.	TRBV29-1	.	TRBJ2-5	TGCAGTGCTGGCGGCTTCGTCGGGGAGACCCAGTACTTC	CSAGGFVGETQYF
.	TRBV5-6	TRBD2	TRBJ2-3	TGTGCCAGCAGCTTGGAGAGCGGGAGCGGCACAGATACGCAGTATTTT	CASSLESGSGTDTQYF
.	TRBV6-5	.	TRBJ1-2	TGTGCCAGCAGATCGCTGGGGACCGACTATGGCTACACCTTC	CASRSLGTDYGYTF
.	TRBV18	.	TRBJ1-5	TGTGCCAGCTCACCGGCAGATTATCAGCCCCAGCATTTT	CASSPADYQPQHF
.	TRBV7-2	.	TRBJ2-3	TGTGCCAGCAGACTCGGGTCAAGAGATACGCAGTATTTT	CASRLGSRDTQYF
.	TRBV5-5	TRBD1	TRBJ1-2	TGTGCCAGCAGCGAGACAGGGGGACCTTCCTATGGCTACACCTTC	CASSETGGPSYGYTF
.	TRBV5-6	.	TRBJ2-1	TGTGCCAGCAGCTTCACAAGGAATGAGCAGTTCTTC	CASSFTRNEQFF
.	TRBV2	.	TRBJ2-5	TGTGCCAGCAGTGAAGCCTGGCCGGGCAGCACAGAGACCCAGTACTTC	CASSEAWPGSTETQYF
.	TRBV9	.	TRBJ1-2	TGTGCCAGCAGCGTAGGAGGCTATGGCTACACCTTC	CASSVGGYGYTF